These 9 T cell receptor beta chains were sequenced from one sample in a study of technical replicates of blood from a few donors. Sequencing was performed with immunoSEQ multiplex PCR; in TCRdb, only in-frame clones are kept and a portion is missing. The repertoire has fewer than 100,000 clones, about 91% of them found once; the top ten carry less than 0.5%. Sequences were obtained from T cells isolated from PBMCs. These receptors were taken from a human donor in good health.

This clone was observed a handful of times. J is TRBJ1-5 and V is TRBV2; D may be TRBD1 (5 bases). V shed 0 bases and J shed 2 bases, with 8 bases lying between them. Looked up from germline, CDR1 is SNHLY and CDR2 is FYNNEI. The CDR3 is 15 residues long. The CDR3, as DNA: TGTGCCAGCAGTGAAGCGGGCAGGGGCAATCAGCCCCAGCATTTT. This encodes CASSEAGRGNQPQHF. Full variable domain (rest looked up from reference TRBV2 and TRBJ1-5): EPEVTQTPSHQVTQMGQEVILRCVPISNHLYFYWYRQILGQKVEFLVSFYNNEISEKSEIFDDQFSVERPDGSNFTLKIRSTKLEDSAMYFCASSEAGRGNQPQHFGDGTRLSIL.

The count of this clone is one. This rearrangement joins TRBV2 to TRBJ2-7; TRBD2 is a possible D gene (6 bases). Germline V gene lookup returns CDR1 SNHLY and CDR2 FYNNEI. The length of the CDR3 is 15 residues. V was shortened by 7 bases and J by 3 bases, with 19 bases between the two germline ends. In nucleotides, the CDR3 is TGTGCCAGCAAAGGCGGAGGGGCGCAGGGCTACGAGCAGTACTTC. Protein: CASKGGGAQGYEQYF. Combining the CDR3 with reference TRBV2 and TRBJ2-7 gives the whole variable domain EPEVTQTPSHQVTQMGQEVILRCVPISNHLYFYWYRQILGQKVEFLVSFYNNEISEKSEIFDDQFSVERPDGSNFTLKIRSTKLEDSAMYFCASKGGGAQGYEQYFGPGTRLTVT.

This chain links TRBV10-1 with TRBJ2-2; D is perhaps TRBD1 (6 bases). This CDR3 contains 14 residues. The germline gives CDR1 WNHNN, CDR2 SYGVQD (reference sequence). V was trimmed by 2 bases and J by 3 bases, leaving 7 bases between them. DNA of the CDR3: TGCGCCAGCAGTGAGACAGGGCACACCGGGGAGCTGTTTTTT. Amino acids: CASSETGHTGELFF.

This chain uses TRBV29-1 with TRBJ2-6; D may be TRBD1 (5 bases). The CDR3 covers 14 residues. V lost 6 bases and J lost 0, with 9 bases in between. Germline assignment: CDR1 SQVTM and CDR2 ANQGSEA. Written as DNA, the CDR3 is TGCAGCGTCTCTACAGGCTCTGGGGCCAACGTCCTGACTTTC. Its translation: CSVSTGSGANVLTF.

This sequence joins TRBV2 and TRBJ1-2; D perhaps matches TRBD1 (5 bases). The V gene's germline CDR1 is SNHLY and CDR2 FYNNEI. The CDR3 has 12 amino acids. Between the trimmed V and J ends, which lost 3 bases and 8 bases, there was a span of 10 bases. CDR3 amino acids: CASSDRDGGYTF. In DNA, the CDR3 is TGTGCCAGCAGTGACAGGGATGGGGGCTACACCTTC.

The V gene is TRBV9, the J gene TRBJ2-7; TRBD2 agrees at 13 bases. CDR1 SGDLS and CDR2 YYNGEE come from the germline V gene. This CDR3 contains 15 residues. J lost 5 bases, V lost 0 bases, and 2 bases had no gene match. CDR3 DNA sequence: TGTGCCAGCAGCGTAGGGACTAGCGGGAGAAACGAGCAGTACTTC. It encodes CASSVGTSGRNEQYF.

This clone was seen just once. This chain connects TRBV12-1 to TRBJ2-3; no check of the table's D call, TRBD2, against the DNA was made. TRBV12-1 is termed a pseudogene. The CDR3 covers 17 residues. The CDR3 coding sequence is TGTGCCAGCAGCTTTGGACGAGCGGGAGTGGGCACAGATACGCAGTATTTT. Amino acid sequence: CASSFGRAGVGTDTQYF.

J is TRBJ1-1 and V is TRBV30; maybe TRBD1 (5 bases). V gave up 0 bases and J gave up 5 bases, with 13 bases separating them. CDR1 and CDR2 (germline): GTSNPN, SVGIG (reference sequence). The CDR3 extends over 14 amino acids. The DNA of the CDR3 is TGTGCCTGGAGTGTAGGCCCTCAGGGAACTGAAGCTTTCTTT. Encoded protein: CAWSVGPQGTEAFF.

The rearrangement uses TRBV10-3 and TRBJ2-7, with a possible D match to TRBD2 (7 bases). CDR3 length equals 14 residues. Trimming removed 4 bases from V and 2 bases from J, with 12 bases in between. Germline loops: CDR1 ENHRY, CDR2 SYGVKD. This chain's CDR3 is CAISGRGAPYEQYF. In DNA form, the CDR3 reads TGTGCCATCAGTGGTCGGGGGGCTCCCTACGAGCAGTACTTC.